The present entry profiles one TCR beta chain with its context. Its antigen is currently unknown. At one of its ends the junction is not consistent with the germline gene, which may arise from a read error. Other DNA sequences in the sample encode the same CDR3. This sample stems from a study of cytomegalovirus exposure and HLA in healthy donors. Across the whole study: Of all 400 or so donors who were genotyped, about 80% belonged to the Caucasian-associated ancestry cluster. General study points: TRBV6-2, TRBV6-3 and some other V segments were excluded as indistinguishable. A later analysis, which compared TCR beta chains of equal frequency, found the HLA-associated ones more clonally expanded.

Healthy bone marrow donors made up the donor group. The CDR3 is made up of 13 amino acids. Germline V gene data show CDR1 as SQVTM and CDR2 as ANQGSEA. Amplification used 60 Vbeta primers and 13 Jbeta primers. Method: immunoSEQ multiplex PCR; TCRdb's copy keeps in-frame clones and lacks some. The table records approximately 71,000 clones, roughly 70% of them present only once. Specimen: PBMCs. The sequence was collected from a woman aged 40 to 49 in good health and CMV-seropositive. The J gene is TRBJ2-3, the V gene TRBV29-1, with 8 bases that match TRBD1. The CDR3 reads CSAKTTGADTQYF. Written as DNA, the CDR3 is TGTAGCGCAAAGACGACAGGGGCAGATACGCAGTATTTT.